This TCR beta chain was captured in a study of blood T cell repertoires in COVID-19. In the study overall: Samples representing acute and convalescent COVID-19 were sourced from the United States, Italy and Spain. Sources were T cells, B-cell-depleted T cells, or PBMCs; the material itself was cDNA or gDNA.

Method: immunoSEQ multiplex PCR; TCRdb's copy keeps in-frame clones and lacks some. The table shows about 73,000 clones, with about four fifths occurring only once. Between the trimmed V and J ends, which lost 4 bases and 1 base, there was a span of 10 bases. Germline V gene lookup returns CDR1 LGHNA and CDR2 YNFKEQ. This CDR3 is 15 amino acids long. This TCR came from a human donor in a cohort sampled during active COVID-19. This rearrangement joins TRBV4-2 to TRBJ1-4, with D tentatively TRBD1 (5 bases). The sample consisted of peripheral blood. As DNA, the CDR3 is TGTGCCAGCAGCCCCCAAAGGGGAACTAATGAAAAACTGTTTTTT. Residues: CASSPQRGTNEKLFF.